This T cell receptor beta chain was retrieved from a study of control samples from healthy donors and cancer patients. Measured with immunoSEQ multiplex PCR; TCRdb has only the in-frame clones, and not every one. This sample has 150,000 to 200,000 clones, with about 86% found just once. The CDR3 consists of 15 residues. The trim removed 5 bases at V and 4 bases at J, leaving 8 bases unmatched. From germline, CDR1 is MGHRA and CDR2 YSYEKL. J is TRBJ2-5 and V is TRBV4-1; 9 bases fit TRBD2. The sequencing sample was made of blood. The TCR originated in a woman younger than 45 in good health. CDR3 sequence reads: CASSDLAGRGETQYF. In DNA form, the CDR3 reads TGCGCCAGCAGCGACCTAGCGGGAAGGGGAGAGACCCAGTACTTC.